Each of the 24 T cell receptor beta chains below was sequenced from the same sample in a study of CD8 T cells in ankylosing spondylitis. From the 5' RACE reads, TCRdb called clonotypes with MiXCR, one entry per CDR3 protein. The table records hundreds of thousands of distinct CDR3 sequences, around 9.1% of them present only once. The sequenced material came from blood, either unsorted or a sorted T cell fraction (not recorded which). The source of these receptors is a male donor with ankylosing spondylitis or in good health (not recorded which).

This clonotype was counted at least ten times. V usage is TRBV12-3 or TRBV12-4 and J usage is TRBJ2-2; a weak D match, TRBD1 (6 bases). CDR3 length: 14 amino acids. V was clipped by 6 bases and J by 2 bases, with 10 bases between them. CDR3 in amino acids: CASSRTVNTGELFF. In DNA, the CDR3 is TGTGCCAGCAGCAGGACAGTTAACACCGGGGAGCTGTTTTTT.

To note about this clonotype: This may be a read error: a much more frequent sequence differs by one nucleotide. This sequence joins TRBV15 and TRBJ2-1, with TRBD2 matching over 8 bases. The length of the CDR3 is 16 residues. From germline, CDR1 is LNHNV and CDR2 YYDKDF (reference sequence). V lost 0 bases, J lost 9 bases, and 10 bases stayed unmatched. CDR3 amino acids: CATSRESGGPDSEQFF. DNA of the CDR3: TGTGCCACCAGCAGAGAATCGGGGGGGCCCGACAGTGAGCAGTTCTTC.

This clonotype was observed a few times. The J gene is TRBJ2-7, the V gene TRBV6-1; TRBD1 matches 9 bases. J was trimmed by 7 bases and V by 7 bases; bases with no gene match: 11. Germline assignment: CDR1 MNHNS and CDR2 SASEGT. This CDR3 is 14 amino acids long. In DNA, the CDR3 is TGTGCCAGCACCCACCGGGACAGGGAAGATGAGCAGTACTTC. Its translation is CASTHRDREDEQYF.

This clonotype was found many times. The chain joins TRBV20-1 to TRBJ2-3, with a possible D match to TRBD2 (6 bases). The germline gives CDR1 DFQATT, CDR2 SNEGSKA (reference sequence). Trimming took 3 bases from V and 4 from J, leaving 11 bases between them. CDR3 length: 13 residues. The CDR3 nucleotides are TGCAGTGCTAGGGGGGGTTACGCAGATACGCAGTATTTT. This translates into CSARGGYADTQYF.

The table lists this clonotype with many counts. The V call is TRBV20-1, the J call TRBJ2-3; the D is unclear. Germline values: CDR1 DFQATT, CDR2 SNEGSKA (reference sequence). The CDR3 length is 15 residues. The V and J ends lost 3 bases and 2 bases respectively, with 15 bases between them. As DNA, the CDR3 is TGCAGTGCTAGTTCCAGGATTTCTTTCACAGATACGCAGTATTTT. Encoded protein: CSASSRISFTDTQYF.

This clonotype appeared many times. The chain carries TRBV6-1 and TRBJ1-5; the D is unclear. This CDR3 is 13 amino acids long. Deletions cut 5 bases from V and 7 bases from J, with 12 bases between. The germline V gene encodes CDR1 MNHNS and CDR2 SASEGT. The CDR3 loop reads CASSRILGQPQHF. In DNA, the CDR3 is TGTGCCAGCAGTAGGATCCTCGGGCAGCCCCAGCATTTT.

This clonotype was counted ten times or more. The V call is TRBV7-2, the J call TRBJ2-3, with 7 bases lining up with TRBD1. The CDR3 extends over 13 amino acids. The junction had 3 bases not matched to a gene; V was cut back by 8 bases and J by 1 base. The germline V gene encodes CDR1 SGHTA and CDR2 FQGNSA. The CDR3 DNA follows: TGTGCCAGCCAAACAGGGGGCACAGATACGCAGTATTTT. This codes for CASQTGGTDTQYF.

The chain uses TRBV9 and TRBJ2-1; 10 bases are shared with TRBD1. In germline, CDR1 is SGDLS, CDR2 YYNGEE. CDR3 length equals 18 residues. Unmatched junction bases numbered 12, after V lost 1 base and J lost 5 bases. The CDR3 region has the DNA TGTGCCAGCAGCGTAAGTACGGGAAGACAGGGGGCAAACAATGAGCAGTTCTTC. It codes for CASSVSTGRQGANNEQFF.

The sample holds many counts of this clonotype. CDR3 loop: CASSYSPSTDTQYF. CDR3 in DNA: TGTGCCAGCAGTTACTCCCCGAGCACAGATACGCAGTATTTT. V and J are TRBV6-5 and TRBJ2-3; no clear D gene. Germline CDR1 is MNHEY and CDR2 is SVGAGI. This CDR3 contains 14 residues. V was clipped by 0 bases and J by 0 bases, with 4 bases between them.

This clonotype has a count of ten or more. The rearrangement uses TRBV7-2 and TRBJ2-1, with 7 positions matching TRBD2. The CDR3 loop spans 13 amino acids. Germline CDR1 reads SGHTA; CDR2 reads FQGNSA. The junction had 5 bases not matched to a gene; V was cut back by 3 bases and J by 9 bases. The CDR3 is CASSLILAGEQFF. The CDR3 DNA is TGTGCCAGCAGCTTGATATTAGCGGGTGAGCAGTTCTTC. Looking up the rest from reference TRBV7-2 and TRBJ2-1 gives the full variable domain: GAGVSQSPSNKVTEKGKDVELRCDPISGHTALYWYRQSLGQGLEFLIYFQGNSAPDKSGLPSDRFSAERTGGSVSTLTIQRTQQEDSAVYLCASSLILAGEQFFGPGTRLTVL.

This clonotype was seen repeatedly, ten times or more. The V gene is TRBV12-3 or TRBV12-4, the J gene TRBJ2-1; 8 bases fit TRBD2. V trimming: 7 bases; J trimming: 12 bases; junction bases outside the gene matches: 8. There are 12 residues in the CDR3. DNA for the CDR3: TGTGCCAGCAACGACGGGAGGGTCGGGCAGTTCTTC. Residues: CASNDGRVGQFF.

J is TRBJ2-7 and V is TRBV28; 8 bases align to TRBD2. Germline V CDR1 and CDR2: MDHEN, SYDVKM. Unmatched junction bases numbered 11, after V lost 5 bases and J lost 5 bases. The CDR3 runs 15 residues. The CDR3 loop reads CASSPPPAGVDEQYF. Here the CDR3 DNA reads TGTGCCAGCAGTCCCCCCCCAGCGGGAGTCGACGAGCAGTACTTC.

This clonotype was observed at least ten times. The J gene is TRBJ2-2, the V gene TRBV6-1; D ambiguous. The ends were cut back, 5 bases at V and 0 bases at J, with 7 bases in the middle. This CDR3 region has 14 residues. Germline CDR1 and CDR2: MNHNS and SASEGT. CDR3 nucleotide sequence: TGTGCCAGCAGTAGGGAAGCGAACACCGGGGAGCTGTTTTTT. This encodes CASSREANTGELFF.

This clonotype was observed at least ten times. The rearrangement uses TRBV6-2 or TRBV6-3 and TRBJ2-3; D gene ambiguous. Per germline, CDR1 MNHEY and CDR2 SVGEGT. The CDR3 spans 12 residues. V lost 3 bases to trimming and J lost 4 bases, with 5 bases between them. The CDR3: CASSYRPDTQYF. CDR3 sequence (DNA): TGTGCCAGCAGTTATAGGCCAGATACGCAGTATTTT.

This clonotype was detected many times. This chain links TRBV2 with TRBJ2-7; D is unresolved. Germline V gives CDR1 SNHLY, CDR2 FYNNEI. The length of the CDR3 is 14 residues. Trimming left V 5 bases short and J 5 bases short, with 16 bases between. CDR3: CASSPPAVRHEQYF. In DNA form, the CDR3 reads TGTGCCAGCAGTCCACCCGCAGTGAGGCACGAGCAGTACTTC. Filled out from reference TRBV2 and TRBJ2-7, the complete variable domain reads EPEVTQTPSHQVTQMGQEVILRCVPISNHLYFYWYRQILGQKVEFLVSFYNNEISEKSEIFDDQFSVERPDGSNFTLKIRSTKLEDSAMYFCASSPPAVRHEQYFGPGTRLTVT.

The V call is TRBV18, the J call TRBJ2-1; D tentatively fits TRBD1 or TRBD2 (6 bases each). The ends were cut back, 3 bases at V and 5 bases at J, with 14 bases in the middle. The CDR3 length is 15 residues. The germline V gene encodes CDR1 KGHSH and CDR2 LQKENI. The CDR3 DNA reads TGTGCCAGCTCACCGAATGGGGGGCCCCACAATGAGCAGTTCTTC. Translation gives CASSPNGGPHNEQFF.

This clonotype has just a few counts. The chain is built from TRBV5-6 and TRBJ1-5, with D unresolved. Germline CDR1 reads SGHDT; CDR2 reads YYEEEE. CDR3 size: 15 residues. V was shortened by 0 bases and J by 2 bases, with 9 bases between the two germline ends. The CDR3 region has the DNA TGTGCCAGCAGCTTGGAAGGGTCAGGCAATCAGCCCCAGCATTTT. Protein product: CASSLEGSGNQPQHF.

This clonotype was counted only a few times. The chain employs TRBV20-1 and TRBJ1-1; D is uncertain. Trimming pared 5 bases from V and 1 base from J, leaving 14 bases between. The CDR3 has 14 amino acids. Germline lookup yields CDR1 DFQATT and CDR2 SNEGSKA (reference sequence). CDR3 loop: CSAGPYLKNTEAFF. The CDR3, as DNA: TGCAGTGCTGGCCCTTACCTGAAGAACACTGAAGCTTTCTTT.

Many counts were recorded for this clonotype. CDR3 amino acids: CSARTGLDTDTQYF. CDR3 sequence (DNA): TGCAGTGCTAGAACGGGACTAGACACAGATACGCAGTATTTT. This sequence joins TRBV20-1 and TRBJ2-3; 8 positions agree with TRBD2. The CDR3 consists of 14 residues. J gave up 2 bases and V 2 bases, and 3 bases lay outside the gene matches. Germline CDR1 reads DFQATT; CDR2 reads SNEGSKA (reference sequence).

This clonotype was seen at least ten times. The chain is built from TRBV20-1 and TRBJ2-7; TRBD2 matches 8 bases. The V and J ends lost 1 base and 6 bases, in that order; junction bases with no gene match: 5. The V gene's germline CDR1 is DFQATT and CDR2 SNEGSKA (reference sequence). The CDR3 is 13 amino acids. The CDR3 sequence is CSARALLAGEQYF. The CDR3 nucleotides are TGCAGTGCTAGAGCTCTCCTAGCGGGCGAGCAGTACTTC.

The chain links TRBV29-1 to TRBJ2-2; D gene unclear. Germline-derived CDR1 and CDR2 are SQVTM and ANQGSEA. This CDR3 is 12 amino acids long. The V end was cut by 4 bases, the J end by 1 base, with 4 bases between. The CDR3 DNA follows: TGCAGCGTTGGGGGGAACACCGGGGAGCTGTTTTTT. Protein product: CSVGGNTGELFF.

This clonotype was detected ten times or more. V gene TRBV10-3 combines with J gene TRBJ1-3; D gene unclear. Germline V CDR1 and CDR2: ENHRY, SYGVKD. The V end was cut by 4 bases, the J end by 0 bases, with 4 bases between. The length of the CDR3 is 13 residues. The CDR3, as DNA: TGTGCCATCAGTGGGAGCTCTGGAAACACCATATATTTT. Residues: CAISGSSGNTIYF.

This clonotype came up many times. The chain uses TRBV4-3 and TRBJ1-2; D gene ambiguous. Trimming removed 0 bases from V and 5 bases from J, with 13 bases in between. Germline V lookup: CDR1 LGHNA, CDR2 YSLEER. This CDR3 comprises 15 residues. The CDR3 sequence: CASSQELDRTYGYTF. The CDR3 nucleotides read TGCGCCAGCAGCCAAGAATTGGACCGGACTTATGGCTACACCTTC.

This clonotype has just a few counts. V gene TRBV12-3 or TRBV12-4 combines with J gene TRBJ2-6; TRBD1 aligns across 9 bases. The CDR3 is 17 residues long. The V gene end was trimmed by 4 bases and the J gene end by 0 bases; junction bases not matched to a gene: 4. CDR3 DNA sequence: TGTGCCAGCAGTTACGGGACAGGGTCCTCTGGGGCCAACGTCCTGACTTTC. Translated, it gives CASSYGTGSSGANVLTF.